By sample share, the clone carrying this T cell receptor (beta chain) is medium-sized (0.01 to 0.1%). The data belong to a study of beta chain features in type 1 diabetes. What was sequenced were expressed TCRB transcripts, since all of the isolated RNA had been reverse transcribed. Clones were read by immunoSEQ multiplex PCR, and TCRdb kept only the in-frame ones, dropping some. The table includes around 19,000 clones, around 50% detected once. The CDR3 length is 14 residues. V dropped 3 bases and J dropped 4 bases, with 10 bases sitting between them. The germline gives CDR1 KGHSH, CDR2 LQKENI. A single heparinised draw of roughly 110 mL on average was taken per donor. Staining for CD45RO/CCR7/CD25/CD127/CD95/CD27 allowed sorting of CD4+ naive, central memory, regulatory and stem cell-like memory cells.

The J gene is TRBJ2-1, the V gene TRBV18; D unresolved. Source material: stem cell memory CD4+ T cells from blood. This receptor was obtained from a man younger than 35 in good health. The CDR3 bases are TGTGCCAGCTCACCCACGGCGGAGTACAATGAGCAGTTCTTC. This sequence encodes CASSPTAEYNEQFF.